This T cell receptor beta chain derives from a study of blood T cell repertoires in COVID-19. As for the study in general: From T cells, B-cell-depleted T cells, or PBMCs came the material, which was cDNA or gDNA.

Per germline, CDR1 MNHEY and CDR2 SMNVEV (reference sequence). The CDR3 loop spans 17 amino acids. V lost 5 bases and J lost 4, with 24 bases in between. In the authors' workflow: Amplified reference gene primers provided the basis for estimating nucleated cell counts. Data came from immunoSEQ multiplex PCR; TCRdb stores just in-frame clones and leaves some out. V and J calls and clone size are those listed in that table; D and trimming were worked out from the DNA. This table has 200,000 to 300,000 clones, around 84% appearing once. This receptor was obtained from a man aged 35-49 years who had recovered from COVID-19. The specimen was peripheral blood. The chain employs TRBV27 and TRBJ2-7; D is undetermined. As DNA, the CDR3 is TGTGCCAGCAGTCCAGACTTTTATCCTTTAAATATATACGAGCAGTACTTC. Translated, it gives CASSPDFYPLNIYEQYF.